One T cell receptor (beta chain) is described in this entry. CDR3 length: 17 amino acids. Germline V gives CDR1 LNHDA, CDR2 SQIVND (reference sequence). Trimming took 5 bases from V and 3 from J, leaving 20 bases between them. The source of the sample is a study of control samples from healthy donors and cancer patients. This table comes from immunoSEQ multiplex PCR, and its TCRdb copy is limited to in-frame clones, with some not included. The sample includes approximately 20,000 clones, just over 85% of them seen just once. Sequenced: PBMCs. This chain links TRBV19 with TRBJ1-3; D is uncertain. The origin of this receptor is a woman aged 70-85 years with colorectal cancer. CDR3 in DNA: TGTGCCAGTAGTGACTGGGCTTCCGCCGATCTTGGAAACACCATATATTTT. Translation gives CASSDWASADLGNTIYF.